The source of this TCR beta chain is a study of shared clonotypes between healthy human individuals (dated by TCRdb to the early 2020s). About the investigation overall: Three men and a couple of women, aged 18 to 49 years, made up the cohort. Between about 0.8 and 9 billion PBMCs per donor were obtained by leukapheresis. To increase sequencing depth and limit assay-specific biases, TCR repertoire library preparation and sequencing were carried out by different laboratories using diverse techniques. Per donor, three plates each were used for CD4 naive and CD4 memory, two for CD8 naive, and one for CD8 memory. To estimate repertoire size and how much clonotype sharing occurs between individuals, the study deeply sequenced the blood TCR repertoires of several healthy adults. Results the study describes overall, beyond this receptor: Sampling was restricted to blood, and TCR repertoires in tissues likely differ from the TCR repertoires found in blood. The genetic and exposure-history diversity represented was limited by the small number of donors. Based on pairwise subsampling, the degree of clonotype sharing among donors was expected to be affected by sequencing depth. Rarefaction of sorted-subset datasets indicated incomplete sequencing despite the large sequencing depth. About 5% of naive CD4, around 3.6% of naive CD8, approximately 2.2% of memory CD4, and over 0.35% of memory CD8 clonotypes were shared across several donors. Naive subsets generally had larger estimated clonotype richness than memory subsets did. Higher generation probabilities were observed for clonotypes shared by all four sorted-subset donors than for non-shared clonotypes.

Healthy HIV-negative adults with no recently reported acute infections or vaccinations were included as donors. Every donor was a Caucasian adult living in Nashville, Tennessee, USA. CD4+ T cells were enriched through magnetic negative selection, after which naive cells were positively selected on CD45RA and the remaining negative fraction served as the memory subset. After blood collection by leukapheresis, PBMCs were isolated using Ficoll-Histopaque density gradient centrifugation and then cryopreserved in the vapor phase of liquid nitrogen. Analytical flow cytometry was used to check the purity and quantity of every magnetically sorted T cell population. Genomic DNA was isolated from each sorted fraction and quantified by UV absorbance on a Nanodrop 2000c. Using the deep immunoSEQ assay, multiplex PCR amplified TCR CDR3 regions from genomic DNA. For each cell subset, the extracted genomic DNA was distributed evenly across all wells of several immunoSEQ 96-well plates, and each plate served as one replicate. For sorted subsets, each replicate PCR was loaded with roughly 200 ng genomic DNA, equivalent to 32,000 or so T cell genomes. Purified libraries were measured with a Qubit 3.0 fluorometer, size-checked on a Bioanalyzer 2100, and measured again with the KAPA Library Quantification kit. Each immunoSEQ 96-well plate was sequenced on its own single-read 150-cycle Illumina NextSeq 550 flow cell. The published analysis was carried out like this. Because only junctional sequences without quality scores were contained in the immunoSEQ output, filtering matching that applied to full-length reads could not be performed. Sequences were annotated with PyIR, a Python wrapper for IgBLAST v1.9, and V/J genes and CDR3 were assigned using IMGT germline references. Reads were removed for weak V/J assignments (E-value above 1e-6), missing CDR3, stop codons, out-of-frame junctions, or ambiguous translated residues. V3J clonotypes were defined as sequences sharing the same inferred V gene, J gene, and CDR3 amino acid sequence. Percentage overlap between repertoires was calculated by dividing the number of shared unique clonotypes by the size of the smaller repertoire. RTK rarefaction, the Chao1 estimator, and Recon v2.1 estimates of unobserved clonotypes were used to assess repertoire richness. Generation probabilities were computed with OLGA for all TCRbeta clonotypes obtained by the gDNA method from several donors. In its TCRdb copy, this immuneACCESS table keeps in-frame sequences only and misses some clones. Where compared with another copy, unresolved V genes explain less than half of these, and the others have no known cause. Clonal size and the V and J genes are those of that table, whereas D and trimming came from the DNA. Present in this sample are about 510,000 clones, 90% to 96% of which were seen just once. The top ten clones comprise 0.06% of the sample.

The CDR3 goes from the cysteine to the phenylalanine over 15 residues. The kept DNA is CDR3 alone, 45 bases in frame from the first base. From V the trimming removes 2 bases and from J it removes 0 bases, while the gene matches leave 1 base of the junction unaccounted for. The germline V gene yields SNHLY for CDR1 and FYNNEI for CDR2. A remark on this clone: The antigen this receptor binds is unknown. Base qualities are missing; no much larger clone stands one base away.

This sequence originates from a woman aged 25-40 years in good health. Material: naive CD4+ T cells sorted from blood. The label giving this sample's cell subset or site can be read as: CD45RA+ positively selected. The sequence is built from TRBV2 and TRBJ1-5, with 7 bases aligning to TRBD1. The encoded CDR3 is CASSEQGGSNQPQHF. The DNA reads TGTGCCAGCAGTGAACAGGGGGGTAGCAATCAGCCCCAGCATTTT.